This T cell receptor beta chain was profiled in a study of CD8+ T cells in alopecia areata. Reverse transcription of extracted RNA yielded cDNA, which provided the sequencing template. Here immunoSEQ multiplex PCR was the method, and the copy in TCRdb shows in-frame clones only, minus some. In the table there are under 150,000 clones, approximately 85% of which are singletons. As regards this clone: The antigen is not known.

Study-wide results and limits: Many expanded lesional clones stayed in scalp and blood while on tofacitinib. It was less clear whether patients shared TCRs than it was in mice, possibly because of HLA.

Treatment: oral pan-JAK inhibitor, 5-10 mg twice daily. Researchers gathered lesional scalp punch biopsies and peripheral blood from patients with alopecia areata. PBMC-derived CD4+ and CD8+ T cells were sorted. This receptor was taken from a human donor with alopecia areata. Sequences were derived from CD8+ T cells sorted from blood, sampled at week 4, from a patient treated with tofacitinib.

The CDR3 DNA sequence: TGTGCCAGCAGCTTAGGTGGCAGGGGGTCCAATGAGCAGTTCTTC. Translation: CASSLGGRGSNEQFF. The chain links TRBV13 to TRBJ2-1; 7 bases line up with TRBD1. The germline gives CDR1 PRHDT, CDR2 FYEKMQ (reference sequence). The V gene end was trimmed by 0 bases and the J gene end by 6 bases; junction bases not matched to a gene: 5. CDR3 length: 15 amino acids.